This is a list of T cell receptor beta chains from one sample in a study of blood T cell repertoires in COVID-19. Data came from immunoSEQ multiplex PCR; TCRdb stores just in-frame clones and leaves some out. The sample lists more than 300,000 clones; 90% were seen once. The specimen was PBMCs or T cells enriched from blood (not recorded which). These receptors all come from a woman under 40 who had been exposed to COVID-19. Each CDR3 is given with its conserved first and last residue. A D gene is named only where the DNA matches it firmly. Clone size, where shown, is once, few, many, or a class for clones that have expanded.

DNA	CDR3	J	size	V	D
TGCGCCAGCAGCTGGGGGACTTCCTTCTCCTACAATGAGCAGTTCTTC	CASSWGTSFSYNEQFF	TRBJ2-1	-	TRBV5-1	-
TGCGCCAGCAGCGAGATGGGGGGGAGGAACACTGAAGCTTTCTTT	CASSEMGGRNTEAFF	TRBJ1-1	-	TRBV5-1	-
TGCAGCGGTTCAGGGGTCATGAACACTGAAGCTTTCTTT	CSGSGVMNTEAFF	TRBJ1-1	-	TRBV29-1	-
TGTGCCAGCACCTTAGCGGGGGGCCTCCGGGAGACCCAGTACTTC	CASTLAGGLRETQYF	TRBJ2-5	-	TRBV6-5	TRBD2
TGTGCCAGCAGCTCCAGCCGGGACAGAGTCTACGAGCAGTACTTC	CASSSSRDRVYEQYF	TRBJ2-7	-	TRBV7-9	TRBD1
TGTGCCAGCAGCGTCAGGGGGGAGAATCATAATTCACCCCTCCACTTT	CASSVRGENHNSPLHF	TRBJ1-6	-	TRBV9	TRBD1
TGTGCCAGTAGTGAAGGAGCATATGGCTACACCTTC	CASSEGAYGYTF	TRBJ1-2	-	TRBV19	-
TGCGCCAGCAGCCCCCTAGCGGGGGGGCCCAATGAGCAGTTCTTC	CASSPLAGGPNEQFF	TRBJ2-1	-	TRBV5-1	TRBD2
TGTGCCAGCAGCCAGCCTGTCGACAGAAGTGAAGCTTTCTTT	CASSQPVDRSEAFF	TRBJ1-1	once	TRBV3-1/TRBV3-2	-
TGTGCCAGCAGCCAGGGATCCGCTCCCAGCGGGGGCCCCACAGATACGCAGTATTTT	CASSQGSAPSGGPTDTQYF	TRBJ2-3	-	TRBV3-1/TRBV3-2	TRBD2
TGCAGCCTTAGCGGGGGACAAGAGACCCAGTACTTC	CSLSGGQETQYF	TRBJ2-5	-	TRBV29-1	TRBD2
TGTGCCAGCAGCTTAGGGCCTAGCGGGAGCTCCTACAATGAGCAGTTCTTC	CASSLGPSGSSYNEQFF	TRBJ2-1	-	TRBV7-8	TRBD2
TGTGCCACCAGTGATTTATTAGCGGGGGGGCATACGCAGTATTTT	CATSDLLAGGHTQYF	TRBJ2-3	-	TRBV24-1	TRBD2
TGCGCCAGCACCCTAGGAGGGTCTGGGGCCAACGTCCTGACTTTC	CASTLGGSGANVLTF	TRBJ2-6	-	TRBV5-1	-
TGTGCCAGCAGTTACACCGGGACATCTGGGGGCTACACCTTC	CASSYTGTSGGYTF	TRBJ1-2	-	TRBV6-2/TRBV6-3	-
TGTGCCAGCAGTTTAGAAGGGGGATTCAGCGGCTACACCTTC	CASSLEGGFSGYTF	TRBJ1-2	-	TRBV27	-
TGCGCCAGCAGCCAAGATAGGGGGGGACTGAATTATGGCTACACCTTC	CASSQDRGGLNYGYTF	TRBJ1-2	-	TRBV4-1	-
TGCAGCGCGGGATTCAGCGGGGGGCGCACAGATACGCAGTATTTT	CSAGFSGGRTDTQYF	TRBJ2-3	once	TRBV29-1	TRBD2
TGTGCCAGCTCACCACCGAGACAGGGTTATGGCTACACCTTC	CASSPPRQGYGYTF	TRBJ1-2	-	TRBV18	TRBD1
TGTGCCAGCAGTTTATCGATACTGATGAACACTGAAGCTTTCTTT	CASSLSILMNTEAFF	TRBJ1-1	-	TRBV27	-
TGTGCCAGCAGGACCGGGACATTCCACCTGGGCCCCTATGGCTACACCTTC	CASRTGTFHLGPYGYTF	TRBJ1-2	-	TRBV19	-
TGTGCCATCAGGGAGGACAGGGTGACTGAAGCTTTCTTT	CAIREDRVTEAFF	TRBJ1-1	-	TRBV10-3	TRBD1
TGTGCCAGCAGCTCGGGGACTAGCGGATTATTATACTCCTACGAGCAGTACTTC	CASSSGTSGLLYSYEQYF	TRBJ2-7	-	TRBV7-2	TRBD2
TGTGCCAGCAGTTCCGGGAACAGGGGGCGAGAGACCCAGTACTTC	CASSSGNRGRETQYF	TRBJ2-5	-	TRBV25-1	TRBD1
TGTGCCAGCAGCTTATATGCAGGCACTAATGAAAAACTGTTTTTT	CASSLYAGTNEKLFF	TRBJ1-4	-	TRBV7-6	-
TGCGCCAGCAGCTTGGCGCGGGGGGCGGGAGATACGCAGTATTTT	CASSLARGAGDTQYF	TRBJ2-3	once	TRBV5-1	TRBD2
TGCGCCAGCAGCTTACAGGGGGAGGAGCACGGGGAGCTGTTTTTT	CASSLQGEEHGELFF	TRBJ2-2	-	TRBV5-1	TRBD1
TGTGCCAGCAGTACCCGACAGGGCGGCAGGAAACTGTTTTTT	CASSTRQGGRKLFF	TRBJ1-4	-	TRBV6-6	TRBD1
TGTGCCAGCAGCCCAAGGACAGGGTCTTCGTGGAGAACCGGGGAGCTGTTTTTT	CASSPRTGSSWRTGELFF	TRBJ2-2	-	TRBV5-4	TRBD1
TGTGCCAGCAGCTTAGCGCTGGGGGGGACTACCTATTACGAGCAGTACTTC	CASSLALGGTTYYEQYF	TRBJ2-7	once	TRBV7-9	TRBD2
TGTGCCATCAGTGAAAGGGGGGGTTTGAACACTGAAGCTTTCTTT	CAISERGGLNTEAFF	TRBJ1-1	-	TRBV10-3	-
TGTGCCAGCAGCCGCCTCGACAGGCCGGGCGGTGGCTACACCTTC	CASSRLDRPGGGYTF	TRBJ1-2	-	TRBV3-1/TRBV3-2	-
TGCAGCGTTGGAGCAGGGTGGGGCATGAACACTGAAGCTTTCTTT	CSVGAGWGMNTEAFF	TRBJ1-1	-	TRBV29-1	-
TGTGCCAGCAGCCAAGAGGACAGCGGGGTAAACAATGAGCAGTTCTTC	CASSQEDSGVNNEQFF	TRBJ2-1	-	TRBV4-2	-
TGTGCCAGCAGCCAGTCAACAGGGGCTGGAAACACCATATATTTT	CASSQSTGAGNTIYF	TRBJ1-3	few	TRBV3-1/TRBV3-2	TRBD1
TGCGCCAGCAGCTTGTTTGGTCGGGACAGCTATGGCTACACCTTC	CASSLFGRDSYGYTF	TRBJ1-2	once	TRBV5-1	TRBD1
TGCGCCAGCAGCCAAGACGTAGGCAGGGGGCTGAGTGACGAGCAGTACTTC	CASSQDVGRGLSDEQYF	TRBJ2-7	-	TRBV4-3	TRBD1
TGTGCCAGTAGTATAGGACAAAAATCTGAAAAACTGTTTTTT	CASSIGQKSEKLFF	TRBJ1-4	-	TRBV19	-
TGCAGCGTTGAAGACAGAACTAACTATGGCTACACCTTC	CSVEDRTNYGYTF	TRBJ1-2	-	TRBV29-1	-
TGTGCCAGCAGCCGTGGACAGGGCCCACTCGGCGAGCAGTACTTC	CASSRGQGPLGEQYF	TRBJ2-7	few	TRBV4-2	TRBD1
TGTGCCAGCAGCCAAGTTCAGGGGGGATCACCCCTCCACTTT	CASSQVQGGSPLHF	TRBJ1-6	once	TRBV3-1/TRBV3-2	TRBD1
TGTGCCAGCAGCTTCGGCGGGCCAAGCACAGATACGCAGTATTTT	CASSFGGPSTDTQYF	TRBJ2-3	-	TRBV5-4	-
TGTGCCAGCAGCCATAGCGGGGGGGGACACAATGAGCAGTTCTTC	CASSHSGGGHNEQFF	TRBJ2-1	-	TRBV3-1/TRBV3-2	TRBD2
TGCGCCAGCAGCTTGGAAGGGGGAGGGGAAAAACTGTTTTTT	CASSLEGGGEKLFF	TRBJ1-4	-	TRBV5-1	-
TGTGCCAGCAGTGATAGAGGGGGCTATGATGGCTACACCTTC	CASSDRGGYDGYTF	TRBJ1-2	-	TRBV6-1	TRBD1
TGTGCCAGCAGCCAGGACAGACCGAACACTGAAGCTTTCTTT	CASSQDRPNTEAFF	TRBJ1-1	-	TRBV2	-
TGCAGCTACAATCAGCCCCAGCATTTT	CSYNQPQHF	TRBJ1-5	-	TRBV29-1	-
TGTGCCAGCAGCCTTGACAGAGACACTGAAGCTTTCTTT	CASSLDRDTEAFF	TRBJ1-1	few	TRBV7-3	-
TGTGCCAGCAGCCAAGCAGGGAATGGCTACACCTTC	CASSQAGNGYTF	TRBJ1-2	-	TRBV3-1/TRBV3-2	-
TGTGCCAGCTCACTTCTGTCGGCGGGGGGCTTCCCGTACAATGAGCAGTTCTTC	CASSLLSAGGFPYNEQFF	TRBJ2-1	-	TRBV18	TRBD2
TGTGCCAGCAGCGCCCGACTAGCGGGGGGATCGAACACCGGGGAGCTGTTTTTT	CASSARLAGGSNTGELFF	TRBJ2-2	-	TRBV9	TRBD2
TGTGCCAGCTCACCACTCGCCAGGGGGAATTCACCCCTCCACTTT	CASSPLARGNSPLHF	TRBJ1-6	few	TRBV18	TRBD1
TGTGCCAGCAGCCCGTGGGACAGATTGAAAGAGACCCAGTACTTC	CASSPWDRLKETQYF	TRBJ2-5	-	TRBV7-2	TRBD1
TGTGCCAGCAGCCCCAGGGACAGGGCTAATGGCTACACCTTC	CASSPRDRANGYTF	TRBJ1-2	few	TRBV9	TRBD1
TGTGCCAGCAGCTTAGCCCCGGGACAGGGAACGTCACCCCTCCACTTT	CASSLAPGQGTSPLHF	TRBJ1-6	-	TRBV7-8	TRBD1